Below, one TCR beta chain is given with its context. Its antigen specificity is not known. Base qualities are missing; no much larger clone stands one base away. TCRbeta CDR3 regions were amplified from genomic DNA by means of the immunoSEQ Assay, a bias-controlled multiplex PCR. As for how the authors treated the data: Nucleated cell counts per sample were estimated from amplification of reference gene primers within the assay. To quantify the absolute abundance of each unique TCRbeta CDR3 rearrangement, sequence reads were collapsed and filtered. For each sample, productive Simpson clonality was calculated by taking the square root of Simpson's diversity index across productive rearrangements. The clones in this table, taken by TCRdb from immuneACCESS, are in-frame only. Not every clone is retained; where verified, under half of the shortfall comes from an unresolved V gene, and the cause of the rest is unknown. That table gives V, J and clone size, and the DNA gave D and trimming. This sample lists some 100,000 clones; almost 90% were detected once. 6.5% to 9.5% of the sample goes to the ten largest clones.

Collaborating institutions collected whole blood in K2EDTA tubes following their own protocols. For TCRbeta analysis, collaborator samples were shipped as frozen whole blood, as isolated PBMCs, or as DNA extracted from either sample type. The data are from a study of blood T cell repertoires in COVID-19 (dated by TCRdb to 2020 to 2022). Context from the whole study: Collaborator samples came from the United States, Italy and Spain and covered acute and convalescent phases of COVID-19. Subjects who had been exposed to COVID-19, were actively infected with it, or had recovered from it provided the deeply sampled blood TCRbeta repertoires that made up the dataset. The prospective study material was composed of cDNA or gDNA derived from T cells, B-cell-depleted T cells, or PBMCs. The samples were drawn from two sources: the first 160 participants of the ongoing ImmuneRACE study, and over 1,000 subjects contributed by 6 global collaborators. The repertoires were made available in a free public database intended to serve as a resource for research on the immune response to SARS-CoV-2. HLA class I and class II types, where available, came from metadata supplied by the sample provider rather than from assay-based typing. Sample metadata almost always included a de-identified subject ID, COVID-19 status, age in years and sex.

Results the study describes overall, beyond this receptor: How much clinical and demographic metadata was included differed by source and by participant, and the metadata was provided uncurated.

CDR3 length: 14 amino acids, cysteine to phenylalanine. Of the read, only the CDR3 DNA is kept; its 42 bases are in frame from base 1. Reading the germline V gene gives CDR1 SNHLY and CDR2 FYNNEI. Compared with germline, V lacks 3 bases and J lacks 4 bases; bases without a gene match: 3. This receptor was obtained from a woman aged 70-85 years with acute or convalescent COVID-19. This chain joins TRBV2 to TRBJ1-2; 9 bases in the junction line up with TRBD1. Sequences were obtained from peripheral blood. CDR3 region: CASSEEGQGYGYTF. The DNA is as follows: TGTGCCAGCAGTGAGGAGGGACAGGGCTATGGCTACACCTTC.